This T cell receptor beta chain was recovered during a study of Graves' ophthalmopathy and Graves' hyperthyroidism. General study results and limits: The model forecast ophthalmopathy progression, reaching 60% to 71% sensitivity and around 72% specificity. Most thyroid clonotypes expanded beyond 0.001 frequency were also found in blood. Ophthalmopathy could be told apart from stable hyperthyroidism by a 13-signature model (about 88% sensitivity, roughly 80% specificity).

CDR1 and CDR2 from the germline V gene are SNHLY and FYNNEI. Including both end residues, the CDR3 is 9 amino acids long. The sequenced template was RNA, covering the TCR beta CDR3 region. HTBI primers served in a first-round RT-PCR, which a second-round multiplex PCR followed. TCRdb re-analysed the multiplex PCR reads in MiXCR, keeping a single row per CDR3 protein. The data show 600,000 to 950,000 distinct CDR3 sequences, approximately 40% seen once. Concerning this clonotype: What it recognizes is unknown. In this CDR3 the conserved last residue, phenylalanine or tryptophan, is missing, so a read error is likely. Because the CDR3's place on the DNA is in doubt, the DNA is left out and the CDR3 is given as listed by TCRdb.

The chain carries TRBV2 and TRBJ1-3; the DNA was not used to check the table's D call, TRBD1. The sample comprised peripheral blood. The clonotype was recovered from an adult man with Graves' ophthalmopathy. The CDR3 here is CASSIGGGR.